This T cell receptor (beta chain) stems from a study of T cell repertoires in cytomegalovirus infection. Turning to the study itself: Recently identified HLA-C-restricted CMV epitopes were used, and well-studied HLA-B-restricted CMV epitopes were used as well.

As concerns this clonotype: Its antigen is undetermined.

In TCRdb, the reads were re-called with MiXCR into one record per CDR3 protein. This table holds about 130,000 distinct CDR3 sequences, 32% found once. Trimming removed 1 base from V and 1 base from J, with 10 bases in between. The CDR3 sequence is 16 residues long. Germline assignment: CDR1 MGHRA and CDR2 YSYEKL. This TCR came from a human donor in good health (CMV status not recorded). Some clones in this sample may be carry-over from other donors' samples. The material was CD8+ T cells from cultured PBMCs, obtained from culture after CMV antigen stimulation. V gene TRBV4-1 combines with J gene TRBJ2-2; perhaps TRBD1 as D (6 bases). CDR3: CASSQARQVNTGELFF. The DNA of the CDR3 is TGCGCCAGCAGCCAAGCCCGACAGGTGAACACCGGGGAGCTGTTTTTT.